This TCR beta chain was found in a study of T cell changes during pregnancy in multiple sclerosis (dated by TCRdb to between 2019 and 2020). Looking at the study overall: The study looked at changes in the T cell repertoire across pregnancy in women with multiple sclerosis.

About this clone: Its antigen is unknown. It has no much larger one-base neighbor in the sample; base qualities were not kept.

The library was generated by the immunoSEQ multiplex PCR assay. In its TCRdb copy, this immuneACCESS table keeps in-frame sequences only and misses some clones. Where compared with another copy, unresolved V genes explain less than half of these, and the others have no known cause. Counted in this sample were 34,000 or so clones; over 75% of them appeared once. The top ten hold 9.5% to 15% of the sample. Clipping removes 2 bases from V and 3 bases from J, with 9 as the unmatched junction base count. The germline V gene yields MNHEY for CDR1 and SVGAGI for CDR2. From the cysteine through the phenylalanine, the CDR3 covers 16 amino acids. Kept here is only the CDR3 DNA, which spans 48 bases and is read in frame from base 1.

The source is a female donor with multiple sclerosis, enrolled in a pregnancy study. This receptor chain uses TRBV6-5 and TRBJ1-1; 7 bases in the middle match TRBD1. The sample consisted of CD8+ T cells from peripheral blood mononuclear cells, taken in the first trimester of pregnancy. The CDR3 reads as follows: CASSYVTGNWYTEAFF. At the DNA level, the sequence is TGTGCCAGCAGTTACGTGACAGGGAATTGGTACACTGAAGCTTTCTTT.